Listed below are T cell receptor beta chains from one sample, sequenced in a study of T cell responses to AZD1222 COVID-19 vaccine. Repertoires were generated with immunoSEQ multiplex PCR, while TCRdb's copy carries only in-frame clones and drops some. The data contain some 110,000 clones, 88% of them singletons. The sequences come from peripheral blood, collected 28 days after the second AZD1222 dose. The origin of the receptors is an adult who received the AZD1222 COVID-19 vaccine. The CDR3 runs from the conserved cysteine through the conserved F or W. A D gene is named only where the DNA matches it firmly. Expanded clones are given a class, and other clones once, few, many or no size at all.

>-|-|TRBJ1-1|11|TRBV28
CASSPRPEAFF
TGTGCCAGCAGCCCTAGACCTGAAGCTTTCTTT
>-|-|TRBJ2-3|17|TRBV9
CASSALGGLPHPDTQYF
TGTGCCAGCAGCGCCCTTGGGGGACTGCCCCACCCAGATACGCAGTATTTT
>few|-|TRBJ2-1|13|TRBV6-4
CASSDSDNNEQFF
TGTGCCAGCAGTGACTCGGACAACAATGAGCAGTTCTTC
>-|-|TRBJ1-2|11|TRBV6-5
CASRREYGYTF
TGTGCCAGCAGGAGGGAATATGGCTACACCTTC
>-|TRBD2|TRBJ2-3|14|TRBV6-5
CASTGLAGGDTQYF
TGTGCCAGCACCGGACTAGCGGGGGGAGATACGCAGTATTTT
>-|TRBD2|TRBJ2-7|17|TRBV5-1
CASSFSTSGSMSYEQYF
TGCGCCAGCAGCTTTTCGACTAGCGGGAGTATGTCCTACGAGCAGTACTTC
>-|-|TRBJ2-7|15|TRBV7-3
CASSLVAALGYEQYF
TGTGCCAGCAGCTTAGTTGCGGCCTTAGGGTACGAGCAGTACTTC
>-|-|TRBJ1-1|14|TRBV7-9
CASSLDDGNTEAFF
TGTGCCAGCAGCTTAGATGACGGGAACACTGAAGCTTTCTTT
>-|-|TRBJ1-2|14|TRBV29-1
CSVLAQGPVGGYTF
TGCAGCGTTTTGGCTCAGGGGCCGGTTGGGGGCTACACCTTC
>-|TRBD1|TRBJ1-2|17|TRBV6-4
CASSDTDRGGRYYGYTF
TGTGCCAGCAGTGACACGGACAGGGGGGGAAGATACTATGGCTACACCTTC
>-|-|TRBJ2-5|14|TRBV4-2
CASSQAHMAETQYF
TGTGCCAGCAGCCAAGCTCATATGGCAGAGACCCAGTACTTC
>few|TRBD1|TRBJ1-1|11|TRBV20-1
CSARGQGMAFF
TGCAGTGCGAGGGGACAGGGTATGGCTTTCTTT
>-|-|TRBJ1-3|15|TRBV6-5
CASSPNTMSGNTIYF
TGTGCCAGCAGCCCCAATACCATGTCTGGAAACACCATATATTTT
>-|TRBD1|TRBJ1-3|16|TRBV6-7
CASSYSQGAAGNTIYF
TGTGCCAGCAGTTACTCACAGGGGGCGGCTGGAAACACCATATATTTT
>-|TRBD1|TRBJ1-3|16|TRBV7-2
CASSFGQGAGGNTIYF
TGTGCCAGCAGCTTCGGACAGGGGGCAGGTGGAAACACCATATATTTT
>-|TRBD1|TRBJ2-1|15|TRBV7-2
CASSLAQGTYNEQFF
TGTGCCAGCAGCTTAGCACAGGGGACCTACAATGAGCAGTTCTTC
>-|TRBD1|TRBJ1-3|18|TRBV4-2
CASSQTPLGQGFGNTIYF
TGTGCCAGCAGCCAAACTCCGTTAGGACAGGGGTTCGGAAACACCATATATTTT
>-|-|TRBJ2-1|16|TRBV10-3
CAISAFLQRTTGEQFF
TGTGCCATCAGTGCGTTTCTTCAGCGGACTACAGGTGAGCAGTTCTTC
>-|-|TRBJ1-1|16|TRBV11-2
CASSLEFRQVRTEAFF
TGTGCCAGCAGCTTAGAGTTCCGTCAGGTGAGAACTGAAGCTTTCTTT
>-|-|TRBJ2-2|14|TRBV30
CAWIEPRRNGELFF
TGTGCCTGGATCGAACCTAGGAGGAACGGGGAGCTGTTTTTT
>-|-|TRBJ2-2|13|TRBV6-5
CASGQSNTGELFF
TGTGCCTCAGGACAGAGTAACACCGGGGAGCTGTTTTTT
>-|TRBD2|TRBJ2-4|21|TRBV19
CASSFDPGLAGGEQAKNIQYF
TGTGCCAGTAGTTTCGATCCGGGACTAGCGGGGGGCGAACAAGCCAAAAACATTCAGTACTTC
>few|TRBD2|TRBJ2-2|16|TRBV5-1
CASSSGLAVNTGELFF
TGCGCCAGCAGCTCGGGACTAGCGGTGAACACCGGGGAGCTGTTTTTT
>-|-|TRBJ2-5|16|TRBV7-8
CASSSERLDSQETQYF
TGTGCCAGCAGCAGCGAACGGCTAGACAGTCAAGAGACCCAGTACTTC
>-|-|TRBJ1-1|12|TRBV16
CASSQDGWEAFF
TGTGCCAGCAGCCAGGACGGCTGGGAAGCTTTCTTT
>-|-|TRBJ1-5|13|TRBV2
CASIPNSNQPQHF
TGTGCCAGCATCCCGAATAGCAATCAGCCCCAGCATTTT
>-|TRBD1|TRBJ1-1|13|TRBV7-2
CASTWTGSTEAFF
TGTGCCAGCACCTGGACAGGGAGCACTGAAGCTTTCTTT
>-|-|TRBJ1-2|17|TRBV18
CASSPETGTLTNYGYTF
TGTGCCAGCTCACCAGAAACCGGGACACTTACTAACTATGGCTACACCTTC
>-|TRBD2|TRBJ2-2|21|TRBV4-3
CASSQPPGTSGRAQGTGELFF
TGCGCCAGCAGCCAGCCCCCCGGGACTAGCGGGAGGGCGCAGGGCACCGGGGAGCTGTTTTTT
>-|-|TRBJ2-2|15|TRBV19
CASSINVVTGGELFF
TGTGCCAGTAGTATAAACGTAGTAACGGGCGGGGAGCTGTTTTTT
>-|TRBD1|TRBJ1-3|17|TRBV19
CASSTAPGGISGNTIYF
TGTGCCAGTAGTACAGCCCCAGGGGGCATCTCTGGAAACACCATATATTTT
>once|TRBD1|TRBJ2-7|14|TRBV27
CASSPWTGAYEQYF
TGTGCCAGCAGTCCTTGGACAGGGGCATACGAGCAGTACTTC
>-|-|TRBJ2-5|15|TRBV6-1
CASSESGTNQETQYF
TGTGCCAGCAGTGAATCGGGCACCAACCAAGAGACCCAGTACTTC
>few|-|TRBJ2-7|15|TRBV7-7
CASSLVWGSVYEQYF
TGTGCCAGCAGCTTAGTTTGGGGCAGCGTTTACGAGCAGTACTTC
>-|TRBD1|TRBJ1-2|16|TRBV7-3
CASSLSTGTPRYGYTF
TGTGCCAGCAGCTTATCGACAGGGACCCCCCGCTATGGCTACACCTTC
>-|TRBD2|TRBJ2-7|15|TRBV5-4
CASSPRLAGSHEQYF
TGTGCCAGCAGCCCCAGACTAGCGGGTTCCCACGAGCAGTACTTC
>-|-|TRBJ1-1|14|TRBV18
CASSPRQLNTEAFF
TGTGCCAGCTCACCCCGGCAATTGAACACTGAAGCTTTCTTT
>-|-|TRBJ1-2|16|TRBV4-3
CASSQVRDTNYYGYTF
TGCGCCAGCAGCCAAGTACGGGACACAAATTACTATGGCTACACCTTC
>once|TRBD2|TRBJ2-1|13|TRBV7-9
CASGLAGGDEQFF
TGTGCCAGCGGGCTAGCGGGAGGAGATGAGCAGTTCTTC
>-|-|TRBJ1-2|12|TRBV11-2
CASSPGDYGYTF
TGTGCCAGCAGCCCAGGAGACTATGGCTACACCTTC
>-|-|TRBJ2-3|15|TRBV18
CASSPPGRGTDTQYF
TGTGCCAGCTCACCCCCGGGGCGGGGCACAGATACGCAGTATTTT
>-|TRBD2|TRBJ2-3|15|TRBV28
CASFTLAGGTDTQYF
TGTGCCAGCTTTACACTAGCGGGAGGTACAGATACGCAGTATTTT
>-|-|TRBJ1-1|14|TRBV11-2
CASSFGRGITEAFF
TGTGCCAGCAGCTTCGGCAGGGGAATCACTGAAGCTTTCTTT
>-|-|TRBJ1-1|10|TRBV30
CAWIRTEAFF
TGTGCCTGGATTAGGACTGAAGCTTTCTTT
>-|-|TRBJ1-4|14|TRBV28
CASSHRVANEKLFF
TGTGCCAGCAGCCACAGGGTAGCTAATGAAAAACTGTTTTTT